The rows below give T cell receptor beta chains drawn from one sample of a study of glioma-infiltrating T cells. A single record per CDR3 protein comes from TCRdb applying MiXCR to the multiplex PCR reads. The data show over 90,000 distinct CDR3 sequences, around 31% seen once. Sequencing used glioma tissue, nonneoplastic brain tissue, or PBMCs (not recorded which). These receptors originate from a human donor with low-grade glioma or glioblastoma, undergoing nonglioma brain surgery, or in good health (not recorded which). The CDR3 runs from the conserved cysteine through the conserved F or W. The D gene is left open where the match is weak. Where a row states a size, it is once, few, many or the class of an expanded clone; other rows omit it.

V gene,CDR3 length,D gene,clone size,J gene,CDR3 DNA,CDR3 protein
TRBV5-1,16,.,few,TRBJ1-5,TGCGCCAGCAGCTTGGGGCCGGCTATAGGTGATCAGCCCCAGCATTTT,CASSLGPAIGDQPQHF
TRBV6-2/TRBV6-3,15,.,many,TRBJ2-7,TGTGCCAGCAGTTACGATTTCGGGAACGCCTACGAGCAGTACTTC,CASSYDFGNAYEQYF
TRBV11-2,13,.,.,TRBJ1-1,TGTGCCAGCAGCTTCGTTCCGAACACTGAAGATTTCTTT,CASSFVPNTEDFF
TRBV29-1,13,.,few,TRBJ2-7,TGCAGCGTAGGACGGACAGATCCCTACGAGCAGTACTTC,CSVGRTDPYEQYF
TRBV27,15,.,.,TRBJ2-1,TGTGCCAGCAGCAGCCCCGAGGGGACGGGCAATGAGCAGTTCTTC,CASSSPEGTGNEQFF
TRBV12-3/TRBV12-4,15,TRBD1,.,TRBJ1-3,TGTGCCAGCAGTCGATCCGGGACAGGCGGCAACACCATATATTTT,CASSRSGTGGNTIYF
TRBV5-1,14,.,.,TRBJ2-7,TGCGCCAGCAGCAAGGACCAAAGCTCCTACGAGCAGTACTTC,CASSKDQSSYEQYF
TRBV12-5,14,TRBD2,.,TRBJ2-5,TGTGCTAGTGTTACCCCCGGGAGGGTAGAGACCCAGTACTTC,CASVTPGRVETQYF
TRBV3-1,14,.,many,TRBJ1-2,TGTGCCAGCAGCCAGTCCGACAGGAACTATGGCTACACCTTC,CASSQSDRNYGYTF
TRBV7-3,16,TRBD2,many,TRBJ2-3,TGTGCCAGCAGCTCCCGGGGTAGCGGGGGGCCAGATACGCAGTATTTT,CASSSRGSGGPDTQYF
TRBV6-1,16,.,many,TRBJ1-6,TGTGCCAGCACTATAAACCAGAGGGGCTCTAATTCACCCCTCCACTTT,CASTINQRGSNSPLHF
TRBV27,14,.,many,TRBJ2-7,TGTGCCAGCAGTTTAGGTATGGCGGTCTACGAGCAGTACTTC,CASSLGMAVYEQYF
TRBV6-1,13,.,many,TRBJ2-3,TGTGCCAGCGGGGGAGTGGGGGCAGATACGCAGTATTTT,CASGGVGADTQYF
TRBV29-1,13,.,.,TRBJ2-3,TGCAGCTTCGACGGGGGTCTCACAGATACGCAGTATTTT,CSFDGGLTDTQYF
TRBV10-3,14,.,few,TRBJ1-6,TGTGCCATCAGTTTTCAGGGGTCAGAGTCACCCCTCCACTTT,CAISFQGSESPLHF
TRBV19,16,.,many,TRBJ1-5,TGTGCCAGTACCGACGGGACGTACAATAGCAATCAGCCCCAGCATTTT,CASTDGTYNSNQPQHF
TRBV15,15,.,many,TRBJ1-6,TGTGCCACCAGCAGGAGGGACACTACTAATTCACCCCTCCACTTT,CATSRRDTTNSPLHF
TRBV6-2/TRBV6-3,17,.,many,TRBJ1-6,TGTGCCAGCAGTTACGACGGGGGTTCGTCCTATAATTCACCCCTCCACTTT,CASSYDGGSSYNSPLHF
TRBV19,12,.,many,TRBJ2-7,TGTGCCAGTAGTCGCTCGGTCCACGAGCAGTACTTC,CASSRSVHEQYF
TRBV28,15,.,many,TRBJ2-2,TGTGCCAGCAGGCGACAGGATCTGGCCACCGGGGAGCTGTTTTTT,CASRRQDLATGELFF
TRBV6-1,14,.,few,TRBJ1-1,TGTGCCAGCCGTTATCCTGGAGAGCCCACTGAAGCTTTCTTT,CASRYPGEPTEAFF
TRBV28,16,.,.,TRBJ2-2,TGTGCCAGCAGTTTGCCTCCAGCAGCGAACACCGGGGAGCTGTTTTTT,CASSLPPAANTGELFF
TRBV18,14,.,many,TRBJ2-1,TGTGCCAGCTCAGAGCAAACAGGGCGAGGTGAGCAGTTCTTC,CASSEQTGRGEQFF
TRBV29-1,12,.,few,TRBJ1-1,TGCAGCGCTGCGCGGGGGGACACTGAAGCTTTCTTT,CSAARGDTEAFF
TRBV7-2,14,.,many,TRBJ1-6,TGTGCCAGCAGCTTAGACAGCGGGAGTAGTACCCTCCACTTT,CASSLDSGSSTLHF
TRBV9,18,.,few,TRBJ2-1,TGTGCCAGCAGCGTAGCTTATCCGGGACCAAGCTCCTACAATGAGCAGTTCTTC,CASSVAYPGPSSYNEQFF
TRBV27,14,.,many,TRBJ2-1,TGTGCCAGCAGTTTATTCGGGGTCGACAATGAGCAGTTCTTC,CASSLFGVDNEQFF
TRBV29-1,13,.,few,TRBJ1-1,TGCAGCGTTCAATGGACAGAGGGTTCTGGAGCTTTCTTT,CSVQWTEGSGAFF
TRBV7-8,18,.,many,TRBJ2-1,TGTGCCAGCAGCCCTCACCCGTTACAGGCTAGCTCCTACAATGAGCAGTTCTTC,CASSPHPLQASSYNEQFF
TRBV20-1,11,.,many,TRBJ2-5,TGCAGTGCTAGAGATCAGGTGACCCAGTACTTC,CSARDQVTQYF
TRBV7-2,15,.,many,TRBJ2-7,TGTGCCAGCAGCTTAGTGGGGGACAACTCCTACGAGCAGTACTTC,CASSLVGDNSYEQYF
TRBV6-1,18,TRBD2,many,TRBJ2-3,TGTGCCAGCAGTCATGGGACTAGCGGGGCGGCTAGCACAGATACGCAGTATTTT,CASSHGTSGAASTDTQYF
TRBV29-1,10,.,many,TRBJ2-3,TGCAGCGTTGGTCCAGATACGCAGTATTTT,CSVGPDTQYF
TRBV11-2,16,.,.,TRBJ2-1,TGTGCCAGCAGCCGACTTGTGGCTGCCGGTAGGAATGAGCAGTTCTTC,CASSRLVAAGRNEQFF
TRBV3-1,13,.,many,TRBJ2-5,TGTGCCAGCAGCCTTACCCAAGTCGGGACCCAGTACTTC,CASSLTQVGTQYF
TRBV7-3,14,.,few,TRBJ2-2,TGTGCCAGCAGGGCAGGGATGAACACCGGGGAGCTGTTTTTT,CASRAGMNTGELFF
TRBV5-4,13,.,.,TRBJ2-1,TGTGCCAGCAGCACTGACAGAAGAAATGAGCAGTTCTTC,CASSTDRRNEQFF
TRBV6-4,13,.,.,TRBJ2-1,TGTGCCAACAATCAGTCCATTTTTAATGAGCAGTTCTTC,CANNQSIFNEQFF
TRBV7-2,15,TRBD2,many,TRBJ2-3,TGTGCCAGCAGCGGGACTAGCGGGTTCACAGATACGCAGTATTTT,CASSGTSGFTDTQYF
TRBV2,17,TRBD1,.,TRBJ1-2,TGTGCCAGCAGCAGGGGGGGAACTCTATTGGGTGATGTGGGCTACACCTTC,CASSRGGTLLGDVGYTF
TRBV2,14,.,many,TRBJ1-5,TGTGCCAGCAGTGGTGGTTCGAGCAATCAGCCCCAGCATTTT,CASSGGSSNQPQHF
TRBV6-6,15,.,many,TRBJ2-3,TGTGCCAGCAGTTACTCGATTCGGGGCACAGATACGCAGTATTTT,CASSYSIRGTDTQYF
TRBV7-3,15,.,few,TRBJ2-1,TGTGCCAGCAGCTTAGGGGACGGAAACTACAATGAGCAGTTCTTC,CASSLGDGNYNEQFF
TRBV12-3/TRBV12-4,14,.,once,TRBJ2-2,TGTGCCAGCATCTTACGGGCGAACACCGGGGAGCTGTTTTTT,CASILRANTGELFF
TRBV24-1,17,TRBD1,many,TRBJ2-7,TGTGCCACCAGTGATTGGGGACAGGGGGCCAGCTCCTACGAGCAGTACTTC,CATSDWGQGASSYEQYF
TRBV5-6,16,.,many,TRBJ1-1,TGTGCCAGCAGCTACGAGACAGTACTGATGAACACTGAAGCTTTCTTT,CASSYETVLMNTEAFF
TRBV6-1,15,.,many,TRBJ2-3,TGTGCCAGCAGCCACCCAAGCGGGAGCACAGATACGCAGTATTTT,CASSHPSGSTDTQYF
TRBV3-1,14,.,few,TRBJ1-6,TGTGCCAGCAGCCAAGGGATTGGGGATTCACCCCTCCACTTT,CASSQGIGDSPLHF
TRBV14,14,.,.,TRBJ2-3,TGTGCCAGCAGCCAAGGAGGGTACACAGATACGCAGTATTTT,CASSQGGYTDTQYF
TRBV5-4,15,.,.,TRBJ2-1,TGTGCCAGCAGCCCCGGGGGGCATCGGAGGGATGAGCAGTTCTTC,CASSPGGHRRDEQFF
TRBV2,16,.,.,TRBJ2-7,TGTGCCAGCAGTGAAGACAAGAGCCCGGGGATCCACGAGCAGTACTTC,CASSEDKSPGIHEQYF
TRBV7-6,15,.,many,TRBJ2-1,TGTGCCAGCAGCTCCAAGCTTCCTTCCTACAATGAGCAGTTCTTC,CASSSKLPSYNEQFF
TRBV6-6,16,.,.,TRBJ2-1,TGTGCCAGCAGTTACGTCCAGAGGCCCGGGGACAATGAGCAGTTCTTC,CASSYVQRPGDNEQFF
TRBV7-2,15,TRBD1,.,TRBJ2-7,TGTGCCAGCAGCTTAGGCGGACAGGTAACTTACGAGCAGTACTTC,CASSLGGQVTYEQYF
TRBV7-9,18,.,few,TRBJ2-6,TGTGCCAGCAGCTACGACTTTGCAGGCAACTCTGGGGCCAACGTCCTGACTTTC,CASSYDFAGNSGANVLTF
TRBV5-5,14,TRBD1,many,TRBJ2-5,TGTGCCAGCAGCGCAGGACAGGTACAAGAGACCCAGTACTTC,CASSAGQVQETQYF
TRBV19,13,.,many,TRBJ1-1,TGTGCCAGTAGTATTGAATTAGCGAGGGAAGCTTTCTTT,CASSIELAREAFF
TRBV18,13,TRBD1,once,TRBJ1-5,TGTGCCAGCTTACCGACAGGGAATCAGCCCCAGCATTTT,CASLPTGNQPQHF
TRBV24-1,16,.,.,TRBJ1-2,TGTGCCACCAGTGATCCTGTATCGCCAGGAAACGATGGCTACACCTTC,CATSDPVSPGNDGYTF